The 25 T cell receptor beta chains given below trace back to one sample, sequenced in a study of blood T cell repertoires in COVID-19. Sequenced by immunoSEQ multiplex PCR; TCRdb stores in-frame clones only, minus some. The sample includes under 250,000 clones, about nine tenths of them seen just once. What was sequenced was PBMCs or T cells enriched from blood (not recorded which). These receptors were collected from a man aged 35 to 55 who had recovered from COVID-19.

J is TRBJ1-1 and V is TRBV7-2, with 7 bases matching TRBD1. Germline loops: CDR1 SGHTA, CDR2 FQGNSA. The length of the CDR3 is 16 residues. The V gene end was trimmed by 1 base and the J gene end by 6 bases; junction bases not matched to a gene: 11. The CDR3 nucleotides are TGTGCCAGCAGCTTAGGCCCCGTGGAGGGGGCATCTGAAGCTTTCTTT. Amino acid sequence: CASSLGPVEGASEAFF.

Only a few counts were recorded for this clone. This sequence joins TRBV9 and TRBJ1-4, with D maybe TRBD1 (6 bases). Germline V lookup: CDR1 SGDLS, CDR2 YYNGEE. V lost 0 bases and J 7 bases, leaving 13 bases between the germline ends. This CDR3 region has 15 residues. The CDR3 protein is CASSVGQAWGEKLFF. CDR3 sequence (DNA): TGTGCCAGCAGCGTAGGACAGGCCTGGGGTGAAAAACTGTTTTTT.

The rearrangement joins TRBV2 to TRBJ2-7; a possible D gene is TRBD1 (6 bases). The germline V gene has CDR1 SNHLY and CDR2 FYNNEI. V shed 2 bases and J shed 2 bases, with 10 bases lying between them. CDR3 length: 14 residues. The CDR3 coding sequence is TGTGCCAGCAGTGAACAGGGGCCCCCCTACGAGCAGTACTTC. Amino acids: CASSEQGPPYEQYF.

The CDR3 protein is CASSPGDRGNGNTIYF. The DNA for the CDR3 is TGTGCCAGCAGTCCCGGAGACAGGGGAAATGGAAACACCATATATTTT. The chain links TRBV7-9 to TRBJ1-3, with TRBD1 matching 8 bases. V gave up 6 bases and J gave up 3 bases; unmatched junction bases: 10. The CDR3 loop spans 16 amino acids. CDR1 is SEHNR and CDR2 is FQNEAQ in the germline V gene (reference sequence).

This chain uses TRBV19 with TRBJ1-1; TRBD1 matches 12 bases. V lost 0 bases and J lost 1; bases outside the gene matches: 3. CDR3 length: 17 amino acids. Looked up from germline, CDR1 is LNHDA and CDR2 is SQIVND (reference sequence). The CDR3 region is CASSIEGTGGANTEAFF. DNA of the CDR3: TGTGCCAGTAGTATAGAGGGGACAGGGGGCGCGAACACTGAAGCTTTCTTT.

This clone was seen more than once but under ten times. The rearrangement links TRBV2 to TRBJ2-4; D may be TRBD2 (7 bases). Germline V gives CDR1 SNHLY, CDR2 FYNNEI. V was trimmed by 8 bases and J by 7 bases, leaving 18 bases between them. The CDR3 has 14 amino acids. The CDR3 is CASLLSRGGNIQYF. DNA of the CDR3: TGTGCCAGCCTACTTTCCAGGGGAGGGAACATTCAGTACTTC.

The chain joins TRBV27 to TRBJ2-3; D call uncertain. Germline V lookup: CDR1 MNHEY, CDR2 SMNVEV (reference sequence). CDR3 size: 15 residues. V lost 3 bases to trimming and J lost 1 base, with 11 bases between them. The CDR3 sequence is CASSFRVLGTDTQYF. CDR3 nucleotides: TGTGCCAGCAGTTTCCGTGTCCTCGGCACAGATACGCAGTATTTT.

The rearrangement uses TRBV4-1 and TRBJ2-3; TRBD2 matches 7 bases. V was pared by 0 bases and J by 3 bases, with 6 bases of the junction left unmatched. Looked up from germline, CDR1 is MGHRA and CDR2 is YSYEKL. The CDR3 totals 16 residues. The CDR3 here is CASSQDQGGRTDTQYF. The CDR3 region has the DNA TGCGCCAGCAGCCAAGATCAGGGCGGGAGAACAGATACGCAGTATTTT.

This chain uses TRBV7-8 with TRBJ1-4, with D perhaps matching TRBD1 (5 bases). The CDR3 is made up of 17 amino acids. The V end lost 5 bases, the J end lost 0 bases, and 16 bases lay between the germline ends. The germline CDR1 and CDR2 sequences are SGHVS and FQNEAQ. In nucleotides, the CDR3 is TGTGCCAGCAGCCCCTGGGGGGAACCGACAACTAATGAAAAACTGTTTTTT. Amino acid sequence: CASSPWGEPTTNEKLFF.

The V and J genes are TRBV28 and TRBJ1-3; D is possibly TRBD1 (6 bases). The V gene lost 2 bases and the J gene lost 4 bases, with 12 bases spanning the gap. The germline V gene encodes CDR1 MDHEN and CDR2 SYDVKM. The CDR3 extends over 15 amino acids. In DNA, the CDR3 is TGTGCCAGCAGTTTACCAAACGGACAGGGAAACACCATATATTTT. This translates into CASSLPNGQGNTIYF.

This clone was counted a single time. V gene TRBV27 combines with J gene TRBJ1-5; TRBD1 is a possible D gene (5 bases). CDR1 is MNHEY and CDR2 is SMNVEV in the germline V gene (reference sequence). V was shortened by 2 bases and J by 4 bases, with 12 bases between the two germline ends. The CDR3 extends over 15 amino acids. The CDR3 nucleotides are TGTGCCAGCAGTTTAATCTCAGGGCCGAATCAGCCCCAGCATTTT. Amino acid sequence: CASSLISGPNQPQHF.

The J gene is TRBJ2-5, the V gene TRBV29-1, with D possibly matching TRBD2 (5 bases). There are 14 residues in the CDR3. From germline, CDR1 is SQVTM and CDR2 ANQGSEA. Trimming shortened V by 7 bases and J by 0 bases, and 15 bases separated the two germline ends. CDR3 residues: CSAQKLVDQETQYF. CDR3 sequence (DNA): TGCAGCGCGCAGAAACTAGTAGACCAAGAGACCCAGTACTTC.

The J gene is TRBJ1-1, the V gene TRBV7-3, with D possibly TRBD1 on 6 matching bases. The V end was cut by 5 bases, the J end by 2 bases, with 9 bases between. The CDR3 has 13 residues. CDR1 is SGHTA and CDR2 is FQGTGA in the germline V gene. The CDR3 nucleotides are TGTGCCAGCAGCCGGGACACAAACACTGAAGCTTTCTTT. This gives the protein CASSRDTNTEAFF.

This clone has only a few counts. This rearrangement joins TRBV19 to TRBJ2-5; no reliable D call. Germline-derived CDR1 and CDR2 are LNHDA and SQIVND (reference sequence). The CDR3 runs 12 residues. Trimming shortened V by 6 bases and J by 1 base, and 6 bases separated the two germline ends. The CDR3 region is CASRNSQETQYF. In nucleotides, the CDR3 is TGTGCCAGTAGAAACAGCCAAGAGACCCAGTACTTC.

The CDR3 DNA reads as TGTGCCAGCAGCTCAAGGGTCCAGGGAAGGACGGATACGCAGTATTTT. This codes for CASSSRVQGRTDTQYF. V gene TRBV7-8 combines with J gene TRBJ2-3, with D possibly being TRBD1 (5 bases). This CDR3 region has 16 residues. Germline V gene lookup returns CDR1 SGHVS and CDR2 FQNEAQ. V lost 4 bases to trimming and J lost 6 bases, with 20 bases between them.

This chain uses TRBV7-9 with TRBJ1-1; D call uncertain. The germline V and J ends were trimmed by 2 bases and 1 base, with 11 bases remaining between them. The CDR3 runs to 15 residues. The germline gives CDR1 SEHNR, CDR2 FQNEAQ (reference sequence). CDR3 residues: CASSLSLYRNTEAFF. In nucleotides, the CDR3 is TGTGCCAGCAGCTTATCCCTTTACAGGAACACTGAAGCTTTCTTT. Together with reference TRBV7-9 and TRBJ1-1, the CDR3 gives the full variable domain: DTGVSQNPRHKITKRGQNVTFRCDPISEHNRLYWYRQTLGQGPEFLTYFQNEAQLEKSRLLSDRFSAERPKGSFSTLEIQRTEQGDSAMYLCASSLSLYRNTEAFFGQGTRLTVV.

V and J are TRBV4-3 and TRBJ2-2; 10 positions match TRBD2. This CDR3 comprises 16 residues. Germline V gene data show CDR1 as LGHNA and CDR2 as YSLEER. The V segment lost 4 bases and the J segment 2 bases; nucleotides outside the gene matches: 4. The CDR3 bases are TGCGCCAGCAGCCCCGGGACTAGCGTTAACACCGGGGAGCTGTTTTTT. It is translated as CASSPGTSVNTGELFF.

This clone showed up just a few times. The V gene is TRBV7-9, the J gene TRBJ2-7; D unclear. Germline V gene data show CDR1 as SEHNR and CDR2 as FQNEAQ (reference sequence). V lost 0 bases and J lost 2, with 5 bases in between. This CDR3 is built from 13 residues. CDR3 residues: CASSLALAYEQYF. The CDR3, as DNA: TGTGCCAGCAGCTTAGCCCTCGCCTACGAGCAGTACTTC.

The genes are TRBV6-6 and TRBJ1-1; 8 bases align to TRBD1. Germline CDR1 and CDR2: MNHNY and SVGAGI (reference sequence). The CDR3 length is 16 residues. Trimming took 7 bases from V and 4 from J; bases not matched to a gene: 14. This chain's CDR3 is CASNESPQGGSTEAFF. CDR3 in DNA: TGTGCCAGCAACGAAAGCCCACAGGGGGGGAGCACTGAAGCTTTCTTT.

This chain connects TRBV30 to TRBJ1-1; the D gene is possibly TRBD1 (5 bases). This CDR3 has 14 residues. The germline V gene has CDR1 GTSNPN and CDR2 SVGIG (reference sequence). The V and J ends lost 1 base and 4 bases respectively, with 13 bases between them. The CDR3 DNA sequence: TGTGCCTGGAGTGCAGGGAATTTGGGCACTGAAGCTTTCTTT. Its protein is CAWSAGNLGTEAFF.

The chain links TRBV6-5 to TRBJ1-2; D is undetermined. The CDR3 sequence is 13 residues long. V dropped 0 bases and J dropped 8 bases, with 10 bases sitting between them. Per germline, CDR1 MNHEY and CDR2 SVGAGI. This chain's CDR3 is CASSYSRDQGYTF. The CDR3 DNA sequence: TGTGCCAGCAGTTACTCCCGGGATCAGGGCTACACCTTC.

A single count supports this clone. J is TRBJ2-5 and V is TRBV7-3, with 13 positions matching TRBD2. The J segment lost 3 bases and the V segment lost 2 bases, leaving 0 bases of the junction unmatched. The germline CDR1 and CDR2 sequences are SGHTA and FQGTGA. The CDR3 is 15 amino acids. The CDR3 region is CASSLGLAGEETQYF. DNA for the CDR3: TGTGCCAGCAGCTTAGGACTAGCGGGGGAAGAGACCCAGTACTTC.

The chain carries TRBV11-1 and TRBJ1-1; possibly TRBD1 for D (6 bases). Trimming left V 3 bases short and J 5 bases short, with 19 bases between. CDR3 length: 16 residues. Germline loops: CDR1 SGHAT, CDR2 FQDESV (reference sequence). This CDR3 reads CASSLRQGPGGTEAFF. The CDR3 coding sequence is TGTGCCAGCAGCTTGCGTCAGGGGCCGGGGGGGACTGAAGCTTTCTTT. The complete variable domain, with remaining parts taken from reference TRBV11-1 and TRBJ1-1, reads EAEVAQSPRYKITEKSQAVAFWCDPISGHATLYWYRQILGQGPELLVQFQDESVVDDSQLPKDRFSAERLKGVDSTLKIQPAELGDSAMYLCASSLRQGPGGTEAFFGQGTRLTVV.

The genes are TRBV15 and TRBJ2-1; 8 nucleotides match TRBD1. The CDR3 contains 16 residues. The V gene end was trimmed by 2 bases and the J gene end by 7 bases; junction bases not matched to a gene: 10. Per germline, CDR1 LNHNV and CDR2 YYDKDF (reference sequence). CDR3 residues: CATSRREGQERNEQFF. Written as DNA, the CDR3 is TGTGCCACCAGCAGACGTGAGGGACAGGAACGAAATGAGCAGTTCTTC.

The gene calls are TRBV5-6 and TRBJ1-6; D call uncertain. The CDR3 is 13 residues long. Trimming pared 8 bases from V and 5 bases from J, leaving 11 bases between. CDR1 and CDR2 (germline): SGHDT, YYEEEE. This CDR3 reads CARREENNSPLHF. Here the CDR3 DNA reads TGTGCCAGGAGGGAGGAGAATAATTCACCCCTCCACTTT.